Listed here are 28 T cell receptor beta chains from one sample, sequenced in a study of T-cell memory formation after mild COVID-19. TCRdb recomputed calls from the 5' RACE reads with MiXCR, one row per CDR3 protein. This table has roughly 50,000 distinct CDR3 sequences, 10% to 15% appearing once. The sample comprised PBMCs or a T cell subset sorted from them (not recorded which). The receptors originated from a man aged 18 to 29 who had mild COVID-19 (a few samples of this study predate the infection). Cell type and time point are not known.

V usage is TRBV10-1 and J usage is TRBJ2-1; 10 bases match TRBD1. Germline CDR1 WNHNN, CDR2 SYGVQD (reference sequence). This CDR3 has 14 amino acids. Germline trimming cut 4 bases from V and 7 bases from J; bases unmatched to any gene: 4. As DNA, the CDR3 is TGCGCCAGCAGTGGAGGACAGGGGGGGAATGAGCAGTTCTTC. This encodes CASSGGQGGNEQFF.

This chain joins TRBV20-1 and TRBJ2-5; the D is unclear. CDR3 length: 14 residues. V lost 7 bases and J 4 bases, leaving 19 bases between the germline ends. The germline CDR1 and CDR2 sequences are DFQATT and SNEGSKA (reference sequence). The CDR3 coding sequence is TGCAGTGTTCCGCCACTCGCGGCCCTAGAGACCCAGTACTTC. Translated, it gives CSVPPLAALETQYF.

This sequence joins TRBV9 and TRBJ2-7; D may be TRBD1 (6 bases). The CDR3 is 13 amino acids. The V end lost 0 bases, the J end lost 5 bases, and 9 bases lay between the germline ends. Germline CDR1 is SGDLS and CDR2 is YYNGEE. The CDR3 nucleotides read TGTGCCAGCAGCGTAGGGGGGCCCCACGAGCAGTACTTC. It is translated as CASSVGGPHEQYF.

This clonotype occurred a few times. The V and J genes are TRBV28 and TRBJ1-5; D is ambiguous. The germline CDR1 and CDR2 sequences are MDHEN and SYDVKM. V was clipped by 6 bases and J by 0 bases, with 6 bases between them. The CDR3 has 13 amino acids. The CDR3 spells CASRPASNQPQHF. CDR3 nucleotides: TGTGCCAGCAGGCCGGCTAGCAATCAGCCCCAGCATTTT.

By share, this clonotype counts as medium-sized. In DNA, the CDR3 is TGCAGCGTTGATGCGGGCAACGCTGAAGCTTTCTTT. Translating gives CSVDAGNAEAFF. This chain uses TRBV29-1 with TRBJ1-1; D unclear. The CDR3 totals 12 residues. Germline CDR1 is SQVTM and CDR2 is ANQGSEA. V was cut by 3 bases and J by 6 bases, with 11 bases left in between.

This clonotype was observed a few times. The CDR3 sequence: CASTGRTGSPYEQYV. The CDR3 DNA reads as TGTGCCAGCACCGGACGGACAGGATCCCCCTACGAGCAGTACGTC. The chain links TRBV6-1 to TRBJ2-7, with 7 positions matching TRBD1. The CDR3 runs to 15 residues. After removal of 7 bases from V and 2 bases from J, the junction contained 11 bases not matched to a gene. The V gene's germline CDR1 is MNHNS and CDR2 SASEGT.

The sample holds many counts of this clonotype. This chain links TRBV5-5 with TRBJ2-3; 8 positions match TRBD1. There are 14 residues in the CDR3. Germline V lookup: CDR1 SGHKS, CDR2 YYEKEE (reference sequence). J lost 7 bases, V lost 9 bases, and 13 bases had no gene match. CDR3 in amino acids: CATSAPTGANTQYF. DNA for the CDR3: TGTGCCACCAGTGCGCCGACAGGGGCGAATACGCAGTATTTT.

The chain joins TRBV6-1 to TRBJ2-1; D is unclear. The ends were cut back, 1 base at V and 1 base at J, with 5 bases in the middle. In germline, CDR1 is MNHNS, CDR2 SASEGT. The CDR3 has 14 residues. In DNA, the CDR3 is TGTGCCAGCAGTGAAGGGAATTCCTACAATGAGCAGTTCTTC. It is translated as CASSEGNSYNEQFF.

There are a few counts of this clonotype. V usage is TRBV7-3 and J usage is TRBJ2-3; no clear D gene. V lost 1 base and J 1 base, leaving 6 bases between the germline ends. The CDR3 has 14 amino acids. CDR1 is SGHTA, CDR2 FQGTGA, per germline. CDR3 region: CASSLNSRTDTQYF. The CDR3 DNA is TGTGCCAGCAGCTTAAACTCCCGCACAGATACGCAGTATTTT.

The genes are TRBV7-8 and TRBJ2-2; D may match TRBD1 or TRBD2 (5 bases each). The V and J ends lost 5 bases and 6 bases respectively, with 16 bases between them. The germline gives CDR1 SGHVS, CDR2 FQNEAQ. The length of the CDR3 is 15 residues. As DNA, the CDR3 is TGTGCCAGCAGCCAAGCATCGGGGCCGGCCGGGGAGCTGTTTTTT. Protein sequence: CASSQASGPAGELFF.

This clonotype occurred many times. The chain couples TRBV7-3 to TRBJ2-3; TRBD1 or TRBD2 may be the D gene (5 bases each). Germline loops: CDR1 SGHTA, CDR2 FQGTGA. V was pared by 2 bases and J by 0 bases, with 15 bases between. The CDR3 runs 17 residues. DNA of the CDR3: TGTGCCAGCAGCTTAGGGGGTGGGGTACCTAGCACAGATACGCAGTATTTT. This sequence encodes CASSLGGGVPSTDTQYF.

This clonotype was detected ten times or more. The chain carries TRBV3-1 and TRBJ1-3, with D maybe TRBD1 (6 bases). CDR1 LGHDT and CDR2 YNNKEL come from the germline V gene (reference sequence). The V gene lost 3 bases and the J gene lost 0 bases, with 12 bases spanning the gap. The CDR3 length is 16 residues. CDR3 coding DNA: TGTGCCAGCAGCCAGACAGGACTTATCTCTGGAAACACCATATATTTT. Protein sequence: CASSQTGLISGNTIYF.

The rearrangement joins TRBV2 to TRBJ2-2, with 9 bases aligning to TRBD2. The length of the CDR3 is 12 residues. Trimming removed 9 bases from V and 7 bases from J; junction bases left unmatched: 3. Germline-derived CDR1 and CDR2 are SNHLY and FYNNEI. CDR3 sequence reads: CARGLANGELFF. Written as DNA, the CDR3 is TGTGCCAGAGGACTAGCGAACGGGGAGCTGTTTTTT.

In its sample, this clonotype was seen a few times. This rearrangement joins TRBV20-1 to TRBJ1-2, with D maybe TRBD1 (6 bases). CDR1 and CDR2 (germline): DFQATT, SNEGSKA (reference sequence). The CDR3 length is 14 residues. V was cut by 3 bases and J by 4 bases, with 15 bases left in between. The DNA of the CDR3 is TGCAGTGCTAGGGACAGCCGTTACGGCTATGGCTACACCTTC. This translates into CSARDSRYGYGYTF.

A few counts support this clonotype. The chain has TRBV13 and TRBJ2-3, with 8 bases matching TRBD2. Germline CDR1 reads PRHDT; CDR2 reads FYEKMQ (reference sequence). V gave up 4 bases and J gave up 6 bases; unmatched junction bases: 9. This CDR3 region has 15 residues. This chain's CDR3 is CASSSSGGGLDTQYF. CDR3 bases: TGTGCCAGCAGCTCAAGCGGGGGAGGTCTGGATACGCAGTATTTT.

This clonotype was found many times. This rearrangement joins TRBV20-1 to TRBJ2-3; 13 bases fit TRBD2. Germline V CDR1 and CDR2: DFQATT, SNEGSKA (reference sequence). The CDR3 has 17 amino acids. Germline trimming cut 6 bases from V and 3 bases from J; bases unmatched to any gene: 12. CDR3 DNA sequence: TGCAGTGCGACGACTAGCGGGGGGCCCCTTGTTACAGATACGCAGTATTTT. This encodes CSATTSGGPLVTDTQYF.

This clonotype has only a few counts. The rearrangement links TRBV20-1 to TRBJ1-6, with D possibly being TRBD1 (5 bases). V gave up 5 bases and J gave up 5 bases, with 7 bases separating them. Germline CDR1 and CDR2: DFQATT and SNEGSKA (reference sequence). The CDR3 is made up of 12 amino acids. The CDR3 DNA follows: TGCAGTGCTTCAGGGAATAATTCACCCCTCCACTTT. Translated: CSASGNNSPLHF.

The table lists this clonotype with a few counts. The CDR3 sequence: CASSYMGQHTEAFF. The CDR3 DNA reads as TGTGCCAGCAGTTATATGGGACAGCACACTGAAGCTTTCTTT. The V gene is TRBV6-6, the J gene TRBJ1-1; TRBD1 agrees at 7 bases. Germline V CDR1 and CDR2: MNHNY, SVGAGI (reference sequence). The CDR3 consists of 14 residues. V was clipped by 3 bases and J by 3 bases; unmatched bases: 4.

This clonotype was counted many times. V gene TRBV4-3 combines with J gene TRBJ2-1; 9 nucleotides align to TRBD2. The CDR3 runs 13 residues. Losses at the gene ends were 4 bases for V and 7 bases for J; bases not matched to a gene: 2. Germline assignment: CDR1 LGHNA and CDR2 YSLEER. CDR3 in DNA: TGCGCCAGCAGCCGCGGACTAGCGAATGAGCAGTTCTTC. This codes for CASSRGLANEQFF.

This clonotype showed up many times. The chain employs TRBV4-1 and TRBJ1-3; a possible D gene is TRBD1 (5 bases). This CDR3 has 17 residues. Germline lookup yields CDR1 MGHRA and CDR2 YSYEKL. V dropped 9 bases and J dropped 0 bases, with 21 bases sitting between them. The CDR3 region has the DNA TGCGCCAGTCGGGAACAGGACTTAATACACTCTGGAAACACCATATATTTT. Encoded protein: CASREQDLIHSGNTIYF.

This clonotype came up many times. V gene TRBV5-6 combines with J gene TRBJ2-1, with D unclear. This CDR3 spans 14 amino acids. The V gene's germline CDR1 is SGHDT and CDR2 YYEEEE. The V and J ends lost 4 bases and 5 bases respectively, with 13 bases between them. The CDR3: CASSLGRDHNEQFF. Written as DNA, the CDR3 is TGTGCCAGCAGCCTAGGGCGAGATCACAATGAGCAGTTCTTC.

This clonotype was observed a few times. V is TRBV30 and J is TRBJ2-3, with no clear D. The V gene's germline CDR1 is GTSNPN and CDR2 SVGIG (reference sequence). The CDR3 consists of 11 residues. V lost 1 base, J lost 4 bases, and 3 bases lay in between. The CDR3 coding sequence is TGTGCCTGGAGTGGGTCAGATACGCAGTATTTT. Protein sequence: CAWSGSDTQYF.

The table lists this clonotype with many counts. CDR3 residues: CASSFVDYEQYF. The CDR3 nucleotides are TGTGCCAGCAGTTTTGTGGACTACGAGCAGTACTTC. V is TRBV12-3 or TRBV12-4 and J is TRBJ2-7; no clear D. The CDR3 loop spans 12 amino acids. V was trimmed by 3 bases and J by 3 bases, leaving 6 bases between them.

This clonotype is medium-sized by share. This chain connects TRBV5-1 to TRBJ2-3; 12 nucleotides line up with TRBD2. The CDR3 covers 16 residues. Germline trimming cut 0 bases from V and 4 bases from J; bases unmatched to any gene: 3. CDR1 and CDR2 from the germline V gene are SGHRS and YFSETQ. The CDR3: CASSLATSGGADTQYF. The CDR3 DNA reads as TGCGCCAGCAGCTTGGCGACTAGCGGGGGAGCAGATACGCAGTATTTT.

In its sample, this clonotype was seen many times. The chain couples TRBV6-2 or TRBV6-3 to TRBJ2-3, with D uncertain. Germline V lookup: CDR1 MNHEY, CDR2 SVGEGT. This CDR3 is 12 amino acids long. Between the trimmed V and J ends, which lost 2 bases and 8 bases, there was a span of 8 bases. The CDR3 reads CASSYGPGTQYF. The DNA of the CDR3 is TGTGCCAGCAGTTACGGGCCGGGTACGCAGTATTTT.

This sequence joins TRBV5-1 and TRBJ2-3; D call uncertain. V shed 0 bases and J shed 8 bases, with 10 bases lying between them. CDR1 and CDR2 (germline): SGHRS, YFSETQ. The CDR3 length is 13 residues. DNA for the CDR3: TGCGCCAGCAGCTTGGGCGACGGTGGTACGCAGTATTTT. Protein sequence: CASSLGDGGTQYF. The whole variable domain, remainder taken from reference TRBV5-1 and TRBJ2-3, is KAGVTQTPRYLIKTRGQQVTLSCSPISGHRSVSWYQQTPGQGLQFLFEYFSETQRNKGNFPGRFSGRQFSNSRSEMNVSTLELGDSALYLCASSLGDGGTQYFGPGTRLTVL.

This clonotype has at least ten counts. Relative to the germline gene, one junction end is altered; a read error may explain this. The DNA of the CDR3 is TGTGCCACCTGGACAGGGAACATCGGGGAGCTGTTTTTT. Its translation is CATWTGNIGELFF. The genes are TRBV11-2 and TRBJ2-2; 8 nucleotides match TRBD1. The CDR3 contains 13 residues. CDR1 SGHAT and CDR2 FQNNGV come from the germline V gene.

V is TRBV7-2 and J is TRBJ1-1, with D possibly being TRBD1 (5 bases). Trimming removed 3 bases at V and 4 bases at J, with 12 bases between. Germline loops: CDR1 SGHTA, CDR2 FQGNSA. This CDR3 has 14 residues. The CDR3 spells CASSFRVSSTEAFF. DNA of the CDR3: TGTGCCAGCAGCTTCAGGGTTTCTAGCACTGAAGCTTTCTTT.